This T cell receptor (beta chain) was retrieved from a study of blood T cell repertoires in COVID-19. As for the study in general: The United States, Italy and Spain provided the acute and convalescent COVID-19 samples.

Germline V gene sequence: CDR1 SGHTA, CDR2 FQGTGA. The germline V and J ends were trimmed by 4 bases and 1 base, with 3 bases remaining between them. The CDR3 has 12 amino acids. Original processing notes: From reference gene primer amplification, estimates of nucleated cell counts were derived. The data were produced by immunoSEQ multiplex PCR, yet TCRdb's version contains in-frame clones alone and is incomplete. V, J and clone size are taken as reported in that table, and D and trimming were inferred from the DNA itself. The table lists roughly 140,000 clones, 87% of them singletons. The chain joins TRBV7-3 to TRBJ2-3, with D uncertain. The TCR comes from a woman aged 40 to 50 with acute or convalescent COVID-19. Sequencing was performed on peripheral blood. CDR3 loop: CASSSGTDTQYF. The CDR3 nucleotides are TGTGCCAGCAGCTCAGGCACAGATACGCAGTATTTT.